A selection of T cell receptor beta chains follows, all from one sample in a study of blood T cell repertoires in COVID-19. The protocol was immunoSEQ multiplex PCR, while the TCRdb copy is restricted to in-frame clones and leaves out a portion. The profile shows about 270,000 clones, 86% of them singletons. The sequenced sample consisted of PBMCs or T cells enriched from blood (not recorded which). All receptors come from a man aged 18-30 years who had recovered from COVID-19. Each CDR3 is given with its conserved first and last residue. Fields, in order: clone size, J gene, D gene, V gene, CDR3 protein, CDR3 DNA. D genes are given only for firm matches. Clone size is shown for a subset of rows, as once, few, many or a class of expanded clone.

clone_size: NA; j_call: TRBJ2-2; d_call: NA; v_call: TRBV19; cdr3_aa: CASSIGTVSGELFF; cdr3_nt: TGTGCCAGTAGTATAGGGACAGTGAGCGGGGAGCTGTTTTTT
clone_size: once; j_call: TRBJ2-3; d_call: TRBD2; v_call: TRBV7-9; cdr3_aa: CASSLPLAGSTDTQYF; cdr3_nt: TGTGCCAGCAGCTTACCGTTAGCGGGGAGCACAGATACGCAGTATTTT
clone_size: NA; j_call: TRBJ2-2; d_call: NA; v_call: TRBV18; cdr3_aa: CASSPIADSGELFF; cdr3_nt: TGTGCCAGCTCACCCATAGCCGACTCCGGGGAGCTGTTTTTT
clone_size: few; j_call: TRBJ2-7; d_call: TRBD2; v_call: TRBV19; cdr3_aa: CASSIAMTSGSYEQYF; cdr3_nt: TGTGCCAGTAGTATAGCCATGACTAGCGGGAGCTACGAGCAGTACTTC
clone_size: NA; j_call: TRBJ1-2; d_call: TRBD1; v_call: TRBV5-6; cdr3_aa: CASSPDRGGYGYTF; cdr3_nt: TGTGCCAGCAGCCCAGACAGGGGGGGATATGGCTACACCTTC
clone_size: NA; j_call: TRBJ2-1; d_call: TRBD2; v_call: TRBV11-2; cdr3_aa: CASSRGGGLAGPLYNEQFF; cdr3_nt: TGTGCCAGCAGTAGGGGGGGAGGACTAGCGGGACCCCTGTACAATGAGCAGTTCTTC
clone_size: NA; j_call: TRBJ2-1; d_call: TRBD1; v_call: TRBV5-1; cdr3_aa: CASSFEGTGISFF; cdr3_nt: TGCGCCAGCAGCTTTGAGGGGACAGGGATTTCGTTCTTC
clone_size: few; j_call: TRBJ1-4; d_call: NA; v_call: TRBV2; cdr3_aa: CASSARRGATNEKLFF; cdr3_nt: TGTGCCAGCAGTGCCCGACGGGGAGCAACTAATGAAAAACTGTTTTTT
clone_size: NA; j_call: TRBJ2-5; d_call: NA; v_call: TRBV30; cdr3_aa: CAWNRGRETQYF; cdr3_nt: TGTGCCTGGAACCGAGGTCGAGAGACCCAGTACTTC
clone_size: once; j_call: TRBJ2-2; d_call: NA; v_call: TRBV7-9; cdr3_aa: CASSFVTDTGELFF; cdr3_nt: TGTGCCAGCAGCTTTGTCACAGACACCGGGGAGCTGTTTTTT
clone_size: NA; j_call: TRBJ2-7; d_call: NA; v_call: TRBV6-5; cdr3_aa: CASSYEGVSYEQYF; cdr3_nt: TGTGCCAGCAGTTACGAGGGGGTTTCCTACGAGCAGTACTTC
clone_size: NA; j_call: TRBJ2-7; d_call: NA; v_call: TRBV4-2; cdr3_aa: CASSQAERYEQYF; cdr3_nt: TGTGCCAGCAGCCAAGCTGAGCGCTACGAGCAGTACTTC
clone_size: many; j_call: TRBJ2-6; d_call: TRBD1; v_call: TRBV4-1; cdr3_aa: CASARGPLTGANVLTF; cdr3_nt: TGCGCCAGCGCCAGGGGGCCTTTAACTGGGGCCAACGTCCTGACTTTC
clone_size: NA; j_call: TRBJ1-5; d_call: NA; v_call: TRBV19; cdr3_aa: CASSITGKAQPQHF; cdr3_nt: TGTGCCAGTAGTATTACGGGGAAGGCTCAGCCCCAGCATTTT
clone_size: NA; j_call: TRBJ1-6; d_call: TRBD1; v_call: TRBV3-1/TRBV3-2; cdr3_aa: CASSQSTGGYSPLHF; cdr3_nt: TGTGCCAGCAGCCAATCAACAGGGGGGTATTCACCCCTCCACTTT
clone_size: NA; j_call: TRBJ2-1; d_call: TRBD2; v_call: TRBV6-2/TRBV6-3; cdr3_aa: CASSYSRTSGREYNEQFF; cdr3_nt: TGTGCCAGCAGTTACTCCCGGACTAGCGGGAGGGAATACAATGAGCAGTTCTTC
clone_size: once; j_call: TRBJ2-1; d_call: NA; v_call: TRBV3-1/TRBV3-2; cdr3_aa: CASSQTGAYNEQFF; cdr3_nt: TGTGCCAGCAGCCAAACGGGGGCCTACAATGAGCAGTTCTTC
clone_size: NA; j_call: TRBJ2-5; d_call: TRBD1; v_call: TRBV5-6; cdr3_aa: CASSLYRGKYQETQYF; cdr3_nt: TGTGCCAGCAGCCTTTACAGGGGGAAGTACCAAGAGACCCAGTACTTC
clone_size: NA; j_call: TRBJ2-7; d_call: TRBD2; v_call: TRBV5-6; cdr3_aa: CASSFRGGSNEQYF; cdr3_nt: TGTGCCAGCAGCTTTCGTGGCGGGAGCAACGAGCAGTACTTC
clone_size: NA; j_call: TRBJ2-1; d_call: TRBD2; v_call: TRBV24-1; cdr3_aa: CATSETGGRNEQFF; cdr3_nt: TGTGCCACCAGTGAAACGGGAGGGAGGAATGAGCAGTTCTTC
clone_size: NA; j_call: TRBJ1-6; d_call: NA; v_call: TRBV19; cdr3_aa: CASTEGDYNSPLHF; cdr3_nt: TGTGCCAGCACAGAAGGGGACTATAATTCACCCCTCCACTTT
clone_size: NA; j_call: TRBJ1-4; d_call: NA; v_call: TRBV30; cdr3_aa: CAWGLGQRDEKLFF; cdr3_nt: TGTGCCTGGGGACTTGGACAACGGGATGAAAAACTGTTTTTT
clone_size: NA; j_call: TRBJ2-7; d_call: TRBD2; v_call: TRBV3-1/TRBV3-2; cdr3_aa: CASSQDSLAGSYEQYF; cdr3_nt: TGTGCCAGCAGCCAAGATTCCCTAGCGGGGTCCTACGAGCAGTACTTC
clone_size: once; j_call: TRBJ1-2; d_call: TRBD1; v_call: TRBV28; cdr3_aa: CASSPLSGQGFGGYTF; cdr3_nt: TGTGCCAGCAGTCCTCTTTCGGGACAGGGGTTCGGGGGCTACACCTTC
clone_size: NA; j_call: TRBJ1-4; d_call: NA; v_call: TRBV19; cdr3_aa: CASSISGVNEKLFF; cdr3_nt: TGTGCCAGTAGTATCTCCGGGGTAAATGAAAAACTGTTTTTT
clone_size: NA; j_call: TRBJ2-3; d_call: TRBD1; v_call: TRBV10-1; cdr3_aa: CASSVIGQGDTQYF; cdr3_nt: TGCGCCAGCAGCGTTATCGGACAGGGAGATACGCAGTATTTT
clone_size: NA; j_call: TRBJ2-5; d_call: TRBD2; v_call: TRBV4-1; cdr3_aa: CASSQSTAGEEETQYF; cdr3_nt: TGCGCCAGCAGCCAGTCTACAGCGGGAGAGGAAGAGACCCAGTACTTC
clone_size: NA; j_call: TRBJ2-3; d_call: TRBD2; v_call: TRBV4-2; cdr3_aa: CASSPGLAGGPSTDTQYF; cdr3_nt: TGTGCCAGCAGCCCCGGACTAGCGGGGGGGCCGAGCACAGATACGCAGTATTTT
clone_size: NA; j_call: TRBJ1-6; d_call: NA; v_call: TRBV11-2; cdr3_aa: CASSHPRRTTYNSPLHF; cdr3_nt: TGTGCCAGCAGCCATCCCCGGAGGACCACCTATAATTCACCCCTCCACTTT
clone_size: NA; j_call: TRBJ1-2; d_call: NA; v_call: TRBV2; cdr3_aa: CASSVRGGAYTF; cdr3_nt: TGTGCCAGCAGTGTTCGGGGGGGCGCCTACACCTTC
clone_size: NA; j_call: TRBJ2-5; d_call: TRBD1; v_call: TRBV2; cdr3_aa: CASNVRGLGETQYF; cdr3_nt: TGTGCCAGCAATGTAAGGGGGCTCGGGGAGACCCAGTACTTC
clone_size: few; j_call: TRBJ2-2; d_call: NA; v_call: TRBV6-5; cdr3_aa: CASSYGRGSTGELFF; cdr3_nt: TGTGCCAGCAGTTATGGTCGGGGATCGACCGGGGAGCTGTTTTTT
clone_size: NA; j_call: TRBJ2-7; d_call: TRBD2; v_call: TRBV19; cdr3_aa: CASSYGSGRDEQYF; cdr3_nt: TGTGCCAGTAGCTATGGGAGCGGGAGGGACGAGCAGTACTTC
clone_size: NA; j_call: TRBJ2-1; d_call: TRBD1; v_call: TRBV6-4; cdr3_aa: CASRNRGCPGEQFF; cdr3_nt: TGTGCCAGCAGAAACAGGGGGTGCCCTGGGGAGCAGTTCTTC